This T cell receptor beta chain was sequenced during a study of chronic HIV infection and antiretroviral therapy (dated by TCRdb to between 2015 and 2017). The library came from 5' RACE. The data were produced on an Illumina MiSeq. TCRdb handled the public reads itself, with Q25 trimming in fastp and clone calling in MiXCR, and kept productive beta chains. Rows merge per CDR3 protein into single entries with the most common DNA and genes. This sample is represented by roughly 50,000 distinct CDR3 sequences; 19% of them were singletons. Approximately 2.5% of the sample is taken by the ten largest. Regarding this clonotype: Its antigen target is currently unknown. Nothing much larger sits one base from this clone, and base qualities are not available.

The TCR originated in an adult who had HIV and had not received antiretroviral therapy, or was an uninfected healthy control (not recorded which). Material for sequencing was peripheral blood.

The DNA reads as follows: TGTGCCAGCAGCTTGCGACAGGGGGCTAGCGAGCAGTACTTC. It is translated as CASSLRQGASEQYF. Recombination connected TRBV7-9 to TRBJ2-7; TRBD1 matches 10 bases in the middle. As encoded in the germline V gene (reference sequence), CDR1 is SEHNR while CDR2 is FQNEAQ. Unmatched junction bases come to 5, with V trimmed by 3 bases and J by 6 bases. Taken from cysteine to phenylalanine, the CDR3 has 14 residues. Solely the CDR3 DNA is kept, with 42 bases framed from the first base.